Below, one TCR beta chain is given with its context. Its antigen is still unknown. One junction end disagrees with the germline gene, perhaps due to a read error. RNA was extracted from bulk tissue without any cell sorting. Germline CDR1 and CDR2: MGHRA and YSYEKL. The CDR3 length is 15 residues. The sample is drawn from a study of tumor and adjacent non-tumor tissue in lung cancer. Study-level findings and limits: In normal lung, the top 100 clones were significantly more dominant than in tumor. TCR diversity was significantly greater in tumor than normal lung tissue. Patients with more diverse tumor TCRs had worse survival.

Three rounds of nested PCR, following a modified ARM-PCR protocol, produced the TCRbeta library. TCRdb re-called the multiplex PCR reads with MiXCR, one entry per CDR3 protein. The table has tens of thousands of distinct CDR3 sequences, less than 80% seen once. The TCR comes from a man aged 55 to 69 with non-small cell lung cancer. This sequence joins TRBV4-1 and TRBJ2-1; TRBD1 matches 10 bases. Sequenced material: lung tumor tissue. The CDR3 bases are TGCGTCAGCAGCCAAATCGGGACAGGGGACAATGAGCAGTTCTTC. Its translation: CVSSQIGTGDNEQFF.